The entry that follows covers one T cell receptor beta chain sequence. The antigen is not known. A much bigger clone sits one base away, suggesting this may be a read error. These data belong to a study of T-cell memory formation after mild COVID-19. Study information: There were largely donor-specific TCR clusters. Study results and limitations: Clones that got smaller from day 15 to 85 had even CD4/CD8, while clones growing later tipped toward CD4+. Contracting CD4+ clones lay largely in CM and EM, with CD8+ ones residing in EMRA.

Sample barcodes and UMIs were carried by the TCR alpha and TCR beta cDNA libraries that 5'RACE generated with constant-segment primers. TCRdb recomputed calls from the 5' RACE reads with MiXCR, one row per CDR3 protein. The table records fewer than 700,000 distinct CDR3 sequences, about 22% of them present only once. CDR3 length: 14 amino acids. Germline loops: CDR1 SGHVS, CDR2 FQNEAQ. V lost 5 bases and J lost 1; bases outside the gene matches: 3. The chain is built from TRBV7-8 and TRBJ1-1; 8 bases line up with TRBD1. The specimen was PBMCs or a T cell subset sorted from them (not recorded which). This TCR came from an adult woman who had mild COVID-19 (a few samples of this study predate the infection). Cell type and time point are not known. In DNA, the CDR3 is TGTGCCAGCAGCAAAGACAGGGGGAACACTGAAGCTTTCTTT. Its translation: CASSKDRGNTEAFF. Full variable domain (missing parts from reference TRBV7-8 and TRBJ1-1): GAGVSQSPRYKVAKRGQDVALRCDPISGHVSLFWYQQALGQGPEFLTYFQNEAQLDKSGLPSDRFFAERPEGSVSTLKIQRTQQEDSAVYLCASSKDRGNTEAFFGQGTRLTVV.